This is a list of T cell receptor beta chains from one sample in a study of blood T cell repertoires in COVID-19. Sequencing used immunoSEQ multiplex PCR; TCRdb keeps in-frame clones, though not all of them. This sample has 300,000 to 400,000 clones; 91% occur once, and the top ten carry 2.5% to 4%. The sequenced sample was peripheral blood. The receptor source for this set is a woman between 18 and 29 years old who had recovered from COVID-19. Both conserved end residues are part of each CDR3. A D gene is named only where the DNA matches it firmly. Clone size is stated in some rows and not others, as once, few, many or a class when expanded.

d_call j_call clone_size v_call cdr3_aa cdr3_nt
NA TRBJ2-1 NA TRBV5-4 CASSLSGRGRTANEQFF TGTGCCAGCAGCTTATCTGGGCGGGGTCGTACCGCGAATGAGCAGTTCTTC
TRBD2 TRBJ2-1 once TRBV14 CASNNPSGELWNEQFF TGTGCCAGCAACAACCCTAGCGGGGAGTTGTGGAATGAGCAGTTCTTC
TRBD2 TRBJ2-3 few TRBV5-1 CASTRGGSTDTQYF TGCGCCAGCACCCGCGGGGGTAGCACAGATACGCAGTATTTT
NA TRBJ2-3 NA TRBV20-1 CSAALADTQYF TGCAGTGCAGCCCTTGCAGATACGCAGTATTTT
TRBD1 TRBJ1-3 NA TRBV5-1 CASSLGTGEAGNTIYF TGCGCCAGCAGCCTCGGGACAGGAGAAGCTGGAAACACCATATATTTT
NA TRBJ1-4 NA TRBV14 CASSQDSRRLDRRNEKLFF TGTGCCAGCAGCCAAGATTCCCGGAGGTTGGACAGAAGGAATGAAAAACTGTTTTTT
NA TRBJ2-3 NA TRBV27 CASSLGPSSQYF TGTGCCAGCAGTTTAGGTCCGAGCTCGCAGTATTTT
TRBD1 TRBJ1-2 NA TRBV5-1 CASSLERGRRGYTF TGCGCCAGCAGCTTGGAAAGGGGGCGCAGGGGCTACACCTTC
TRBD1 TRBJ1-1 once TRBV6-2/TRBV6-3 CASSYLGTGHWAEAFF TGTGCCAGCAGTTACTTGGGGACAGGCCACTGGGCTGAAGCTTTCTTT
NA TRBJ2-2 NA TRBV9 CASSARESTGELFF TGTGCCAGCAGCGCAAGGGAGTCCACCGGGGAGCTGTTTTTT
NA TRBJ1-1 few TRBV4-3 CASSQEITLDKTFF TGCGCCAGCAGCCAAGAAATAACCTTAGACAAGACTTTCTTT
NA TRBJ1-1 few TRBV6-2/TRBV6-3 CASSPTGNTEAFF TGTGCCAGCAGTCCCACCGGGAACACTGAAGCTTTCTTT
TRBD1 TRBJ2-1 NA TRBV10-3 CAISDPDRAFTYNEQFF TGTGCCATCAGTGATCCGGACAGGGCCTTTACCTACAATGAGCAGTTCTTC
NA TRBJ1-4 NA TRBV5-4 CASSPGRLFSNEKLFF TGTGCCAGCAGTCCCGGGAGGCTATTTAGTAATGAAAAACTGTTTTTT
NA TRBJ1-3 NA TRBV19 CASSMVGPRGGNTIYF TGTGCCAGTAGTATGGTAGGACCCCGGGGTGGAAACACCATATATTTT
TRBD1 TRBJ1-3 NA TRBV5-1 CASSADRGGNTIYF TGCGCCAGCAGCGCGGACAGGGGTGGAAACACCATATATTTT
TRBD2 TRBJ2-5 once TRBV5-1 CASSRVIAGGQETQYF TGCGCCAGCAGCCGAGTAATAGCGGGAGGCCAAGAGACCCAGTACTTC
NA TRBJ1-1 NA TRBV6-1 CASSDVRVMNTEAFF TGTGCCAGCAGTGATGTCAGGGTGATGAACACTGAAGCTTTCTTT
NA TRBJ1-2 NA TRBV6-2/TRBV6-3 CASSRTWVEGYTF TGTGCCAGCAGTCGGACATGGGTCGAGGGCTACACCTTC
NA TRBJ2-3 NA TRBV24-1 CAAGAEWGTDTQYF TGTGCCGCGGGCGCCGAATGGGGTACAGATACGCAGTATTTT